This T cell receptor beta chain was captured in a study of human T cells and chemical hapten exposure. General study findings and limits: TCRs whose frequency exceeded 1 in 1000 remained the same following DPC sensitization.

For the library, individual cDNA molecules each received unique molecular identifiers. Original processing notes: With a range of roughly 23,224 to 690,600, the median per sample was around 96,000 TCRs. TCRdb passed the RACE reads through MiXCR, listing each CDR3 protein once. The authors' filters were not applied to this entry. The sample has about 82,000 distinct CDR3 sequences; over 6.5% are singletons. This CDR3 comprises 14 residues. The germline V gene has CDR1 MNHEY and CDR2 SVGAGI. V gave up 8 bases and J gave up 4 bases; unmatched junction bases: 7. The sample's time point: healthy volunteer bleed at 6 weeks. RNA extraction used unfractionated whole blood as the source of total RNA. About this clonotype itself: Antigen unknown.

This receptor was taken from a male donor in good health. Some clones in this sample may be carry-over from other donors' samples. The chain is built from TRBV6-5 and TRBJ2-2, with 7 positions matching TRBD2. The material sequenced was whole blood. The CDR3 reads CASGRGESTGELFF. The CDR3 DNA reads as TGTGCCAGCGGGAGGGGAGAATCCACCGGGGAGCTGTTTTTT.